Sequencing of this T cell receptor beta chain was carried out in a study of CD8 T cells in ankylosing spondylitis. Study observations and caveats: In ankylosing spondylitis blood, a motif of 7 to 9 highly homologous TCR beta variants appeared characteristic. With a CD8+ phenotype, disease-linked clones were relatively rare in peripheral blood. Earlier reports found some motif variants in synovial fluid and blood in reactive arthritis.

A note on this clonotype: Antigen specificity is unknown.

Construction of TCR beta libraries was performed using quantitative 5'-RACE with molecular barcodes. TCRdb used MiXCR to reprocess the 5' RACE reads, holding one entry per CDR3 protein. The table records 700,000 to 850,000 distinct CDR3 sequences, 10% to 15% of them present only once. The V and J ends lost 6 bases and 4 bases respectively, with 14 bases between them. Germline loops: CDR1 DFQATT, CDR2 SNEGSKA (reference sequence). CDR3 length: 13 amino acids. The chain recombines TRBV20-1 with TRBJ2-3, with D maybe TRBD1 (5 bases). The sequence was obtained from a male donor with ankylosing spondylitis. Sequencing used blood, either unsorted or a sorted T cell fraction (not recorded which). CDR3 bases: TGCAGTGCCAGTAGAGACAGTTCAGATACGCAGTATTTT. This sequence encodes CSASRDSSDTQYF.